Listed here are 11 T cell receptor beta chains from one sample, sequenced in a study of CD8+ T cells in alopecia areata (dated by TCRdb to between 2018 and 2020). Library prep was done by the immunoSEQ multiplex PCR assay. To provide template for TCR sequencing, every sample had RNA extracted and reverse transcribed into cDNA. TCRdb took over this immuneACCESS table, retaining in-frame rearrangements with V and J assigned. Such tables are incomplete; in checked studies, under half of the missing clones stem from an unresolved V gene, and the remainder is unexplained. The sample yields around 210,000 clones; roughly 56% were counted once. The biggest ten clones account for approximately 4.9% of the sample. The material sequenced was CD8+ T cells sorted from blood. Source of these receptors: a human donor in good health.

The chain employs TRBV11-2 and TRBJ1-2; 7 nucleotides align to TRBD1. Germline trimming cut 0 bases from V and 4 bases from J; bases unmatched to any gene: 5. The germline V gene encodes CDR1 SGHAT and CDR2 FQNNGV. The CDR3 has 15 amino acids. CDR3 nucleotide sequence: TGTGCCAGCAGCTTAGACCACAGGGGCAGCTATGGCTACACCTTC. It translates to CASSLDHRGSYGYTF.

The chain links TRBV27 to TRBJ2-6, with 14 bases aligning to TRBD2. The junction had 8 bases not matched to a gene; V was cut back by 1 base and J by 0 bases. Looked up from germline, CDR1 is MNHEY and CDR2 is SMNVEV (reference sequence). The CDR3 runs to 21 residues. The CDR3 bases are TGTGCCAGCAGTTTATGGGGGACTAGCGGGGGAACCCGCTCTGGGGCCAACGTCCTGACTTTC. It codes for CASSLWGTSGGTRSGANVLTF.

The chain carries TRBV30 and TRBJ2-1; D is uncertain. The CDR3 loop spans 13 amino acids. Trimming removed 8 bases from V and 0 bases from J, with 11 bases in between. Germline CDR1 reads GTSNPN; CDR2 reads SVGIG (reference sequence). The CDR3 reads CAVDLRSYNEQFF. The CDR3 DNA reads as TGTGCCGTGGACCTTCGCTCCTACAATGAGCAGTTCTTC.

V gene TRBV5-1 combines with J gene TRBJ2-1, with 8 bases matching TRBD1. This CDR3 has 14 residues. The junction had 8 bases not matched to a gene; V was cut back by 6 bases and J by 6 bases. From germline, CDR1 is SGHRS and CDR2 YFSETQ. The CDR3 sequence is CASNTGTGPNEQFF. The DNA of the CDR3 is TGCGCCAGCAATACCGGGACAGGACCCAATGAGCAGTTCTTC.

CDR3 loop: CASSTTPSWGETQYF. CDR3 DNA: TGTGCCAGCAGCACCACGCCGAGCTGGGGAGAGACCCAGTACTTC. The chain has TRBV7-7 and TRBJ2-5; D is unresolved. Between the trimmed V and J ends, which lost 5 bases and 4 bases, there was a span of 17 bases. Germline V gene lookup returns CDR1 SSHAT and CDR2 FNYEAQ (reference sequence). The CDR3 sequence is 15 residues long.

This clone was seen more than once but under ten times. The rearrangement joins TRBV5-6 to TRBJ2-5; D ambiguous. Trimming left V 0 bases short and J 4 bases short, with 1 base between. Looked up from germline, CDR1 is SGHDT and CDR2 is YYEEEE. CDR3 size: 11 residues. The DNA for the CDR3 is TGTGCCAGCAGCTTGGCAGAGACCCAGTACTTC. It encodes CASSLAETQYF.

There are a few counts of this clone. The chain uses TRBV15 and TRBJ2-1; 9 positions match TRBD1. Germline CDR1 and CDR2: LNHNV and YYDKDF (reference sequence). Trimming cost V 3 bases and J 6 bases; bases outside gene matches: 6. The CDR3 is 15 residues long. The CDR3 loop is CATSRGTGRSNEQFF. The CDR3 DNA sequence: TGTGCCACCAGCAGGGGGACAGGGAGGTCCAATGAGCAGTTCTTC.

The V and J genes are TRBV29-1 and TRBJ2-1; 13 bases align to TRBD2. The CDR3 contains 16 residues. The V and J ends lost 1 base and 5 bases, in that order; junction bases with no gene match: 5. Per germline, CDR1 SQVTM and CDR2 ANQGSEA. CDR3: CSVEGGLAGLHNEQFF. The CDR3 coding sequence is TGCAGCGTTGAAGGGGGACTAGCGGGGCTCCACAATGAGCAGTTCTTC.

The rearrangement uses TRBV9 and TRBJ2-2; D is possibly TRBD1 (6 bases). The V and J ends lost 3 bases and 0 bases respectively, with 18 bases between them. The CDR3 runs 18 residues. The V gene's germline CDR1 is SGDLS and CDR2 YYNGEE. This chain's CDR3 is CASSGGPGSGSNTGELFF. For the CDR3, the DNA is TGTGCCAGCAGCGGGGGGCCGGGGAGCGGATCGAACACCGGGGAGCTGTTTTTT.

This clone was counted a few times. V usage is TRBV9 and J usage is TRBJ2-4; D is possibly TRBD2 (6 bases). The CDR3 extends over 16 amino acids. Deletions cut 4 bases from V and 0 bases from J, with 14 bases between. Germline V gene sequence: CDR1 SGDLS, CDR2 YYNGEE. Here the CDR3 reads CASSPGEGLAKNIQYF. The CDR3 DNA follows: TGTGCCAGCAGCCCGGGGGAAGGACTAGCCAAAAACATTCAGTACTTC. The entire variable domain, with the rest obtained from reference TRBV9 and TRBJ2-4, is as follows: DSGVTQTPKHLITATGQRVTLRCSPRSGDLSVYWYQQSLDQGLQFLIQYYNGEERAKGNILERFSAQQFPDLHSELNLSSLELGDSALYFCASSPGEGLAKNIQYFGAGTRLSVL.

The chain combines TRBV2 with TRBJ2-7; D unclear. V gave up 3 bases and J gave up 1 base, with 13 bases separating them. Germline V CDR1 and CDR2: SNHLY, FYNNEI. CDR3 length equals 15 residues. CDR3 nucleotide sequence: TGTGCCAGCAGTGACCCGTGGCAGGCGTCCTACGAGCAGTACTTC. It encodes CASSDPWQASYEQYF.